These T cell receptor beta chains were read from a single sample in a study of blood T cell repertoires in COVID-19. Some clones are missing from TCRdb's copy, which holds only in-frame ones; the method was immunoSEQ multiplex PCR. The sample contains 200,000 to 250,000 clones, roughly 81% of which appear only once. The sequenced sample was peripheral blood. These receptors originate from a man between 45 and 60 years old who had recovered from COVID-19. Both conserved end residues are part of each CDR3. A D gene is named only where the DNA matches it firmly. Clone size is shown for a subset of rows, as once, few, many or a class of expanded clone.

j_call | clone_size | d_call | v_call | cdr3_nt | cdr3_aa
TRBJ1-1 | - | - | TRBV28 | TGTGCCAGCAGTTTGTGGACACTGAACACTGAAGCTTTCTTT | CASSLWTLNTEAFF
TRBJ2-7 | few | TRBD1 | TRBV5-1 | TGCGCCAGCAGCTTGGCATGGGACAGGGGATCCTACGAGCAGTACTTC | CASSLAWDRGSYEQYF
TRBJ2-7 | - | - | TRBV10-3 | TGTGCCATCAGTGAAGGGGCTAAACGGCAGTACTTC | CAISEGAKRQYF
TRBJ2-5 | - | - | TRBV10-3 | TGTGCCATCAGTGAGTCGTCCCTTTCTAGCGAGTACTTC | CAISESSLSSEYF
TRBJ2-7 | - | - | TRBV27 | TGTGCCAGCAGCCTCGGACAGTCCTACGAGCAGTACTTC | CASSLGQSYEQYF
TRBJ1-2 | - | - | TRBV27 | TGTGCCAAACCGGGACACCTCTATGGCTACACCTTC | CAKPGHLYGYTF
TRBJ2-1 | - | TRBD2 | TRBV20-1 | TGCAGTGCTAGTAGGACTAGCGGTTACAATGAGCAGTTCTTC | CSASRTSGYNEQFF
TRBJ1-2 | - | TRBD1 | TRBV6-5 | TGTGCCAGCAGTTACTCGATTGGGACAGGAAGTGGCTACACCTTC | CASSYSIGTGSGYTF
TRBJ1-3 | - | - | TRBV5-1 | TGCGCCAGCAGCTTGGCTGACAGGCCCTCTGGAAACACCATATATTTT | CASSLADRPSGNTIYF
TRBJ2-7 | - | - | TRBV3-1/TRBV3-2 | TGTGCCAGCAGCCCTTACCGGACAAAGACGTACGAGCAGTACTTC | CASSPYRTKTYEQYF
TRBJ2-3 | - | - | TRBV2 | TGTGCCAGCAGTCGGGAGTTGAGCACAGATACGCAGTATTTT | CASSRELSTDTQYF
TRBJ2-5 | - | TRBD1 | TRBV28 | TGTGCCAGCAGTTTAATCCCTGGGACAGGCGGGGCCAGAGAGACCCAGTACTTC | CASSLIPGTGGARETQYF
TRBJ2-7 | few | - | TRBV5-4 | TGTGCCAGCACACGCGGGACAGACTACGAGCAGTACTTC | CASTRGTDYEQYF
TRBJ2-7 | - | TRBD1 | TRBV30 | TGTGCCTGGAGTGTACCCCTACTCGTGACAGGGGACGAGCAGTACTTC | CAWSVPLLVTGDEQYF
TRBJ2-1 | - | TRBD2 | TRBV6-5 | TGTGCCAGCAGTTACGTAAGCGGGATATGGAATGAGCAGTTCTTC | CASSYVSGIWNEQFF
TRBJ1-4 | - | - | TRBV28 | TGTGCCAGCAGTTTCGTACACCGGGCTAATGAAAAACTGTTTTTT | CASSFVHRANEKLFF
TRBJ2-7 | - | TRBD1 | TRBV5-1 | TGCGCCAGCTCGGACAGGAACTGGGGCGAGCAGTACTTC | CASSDRNWGEQYF
TRBJ1-2 | - | TRBD1 | TRBV5-1 | TGCGCCAGCAGCTCGCATATTACGGGACAGGGGGACTATGGCTACACCTTC | CASSSHITGQGDYGYTF
TRBJ2-1 | - | - | TRBV28 | TGTGCCAGCAGTTTAACCCCTATTAGCTCCTACAATGAGCAGTTCTTC | CASSLTPISSYNEQFF
TRBJ2-2 | - | TRBD2 | TRBV9 | TGTGCCAGCAGCGTCAGCGGGACCTACACCGGGGAGCTGTTTTTT | CASSVSGTYTGELFF
TRBJ2-3 | - | TRBD1 | TRBV7-9 | TGTGCCAGCAGCTTCCGACAGGGGACAGATACGCAGTATTTT | CASSFRQGTDTQYF
TRBJ1-2 | - | - | TRBV30 | TGTGCCTGGAGTAGGGGAGGAGTGGGGGACTATGGCTACACCTTC | CAWSRGGVGDYGYTF
TRBJ2-7 | - | - | TRBV7-8 | TGTGCCAGCAGCTTAGCGTGGCTAGTCGGCGAGCAGTACTTC | CASSLAWLVGEQYF
TRBJ1-5 | - | - | TRBV28 | TGTGCCACTAGGATTAGCAATCAGCCCCAGCATTTT | CATRISNQPQHF
TRBJ2-7 | - | - | TRBV5-6 | TGTGCCAGCAGCGGATGGACTGCAAGCTACGAGCAGTACTTC | CASSGWTASYEQYF
TRBJ1-2 | once | - | TRBV5-1 | TGCGCCAGCGGGTTGGAGCCAAATGTATTGAAGTACACCTTC | CASGLEPNVLKYTF
TRBJ1-1 | - | - | TRBV19 | TGTGCCAGCCGAGGGCGGGGGAACACTGAAGCTTTCTTT | CASRGRGNTEAFF
TRBJ1-2 | - | TRBD1 | TRBV6-9 | TGTGCCAGCAGTTACTACCGGGACAGGGCTAACTATGGCTACACCTTC | CASSYYRDRANYGYTF
TRBJ1-5 | - | - | TRBV15 | TGTGCCACCAGCAGAGATCTAGGGGTGGGTCAGCCCCAGCATTTT | CATSRDLGVGQPQHF
TRBJ2-4 | once | TRBD2 | TRBV19 | TGTGCCAGTAGTATTGGTTATAGCGGGAGATTTAAAAACATTCAGTACTTC | CASSIGYSGRFKNIQYF
TRBJ1-1 | once | - | TRBV18 | TGTGCCAGCTCACCAAACAGGGATAACACTGAAGCTTTCTTT | CASSPNRDNTEAFF
TRBJ1-4 | - | TRBD1 | TRBV19 | TGTGCCAGTAGTATTTACAGGGGGCGCGCGGCTAATGAAAAACTGTTTTTT | CASSIYRGRAANEKLFF
TRBJ2-5 | - | TRBD2 | TRBV7-2 | TGTGCCAGCAGCGGAGGACTAGCGGGGCTGGGCCAGTACTTC | CASSGGLAGLGQYF
TRBJ2-7 | once | - | TRBV5-1 | TGCGCCAGCAGCGCGCTAGGATCCTACGAGCAGTACTTC | CASSALGSYEQYF
TRBJ2-7 | - | - | TRBV6-5 | TGTGCCAGCAGGAACAGCTTCAGAGCTTACGAGCAGTACTTC | CASRNSFRAYEQYF
TRBJ1-5 | - | - | TRBV6-5 | TGTGCCAGCAGCCTGGGGGACAAACAGCCCCAGCATTTT | CASSLGDKQPQHF
TRBJ2-7 | - | - | TRBV28 | TGTGCCAGCAGCTACCTCTACGAGCAGTACTTC | CASSYLYEQYF